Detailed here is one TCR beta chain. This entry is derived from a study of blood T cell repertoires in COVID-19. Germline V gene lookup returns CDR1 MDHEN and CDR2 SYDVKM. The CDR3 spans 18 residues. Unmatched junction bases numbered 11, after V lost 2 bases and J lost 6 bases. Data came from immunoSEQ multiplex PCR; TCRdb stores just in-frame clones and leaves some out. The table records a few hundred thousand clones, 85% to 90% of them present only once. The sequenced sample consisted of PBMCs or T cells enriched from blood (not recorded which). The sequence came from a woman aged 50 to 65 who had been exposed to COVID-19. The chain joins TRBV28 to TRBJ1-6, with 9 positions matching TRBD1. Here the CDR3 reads CASSLPSSNRGPNSPLHF. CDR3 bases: TGTGCCAGCAGTTTACCGTCTTCGAACAGGGGGCCTAATTCACCCCTCCACTTT.